The rows below give T cell receptor beta chains drawn from one sample of a study of T cells in Graves' hyperthyroidism and ophthalmopathy. TCRdb ran MiXCR on the multiplex PCR reads and lists one entry per CDR3 protein. The data hold about 270,000 distinct CDR3 sequences, with roughly 22% observed a single time. Sequenced sample: blood. The receptors derive from a man younger than 40 with Graves' ophthalmopathy. Both conserved end residues are part of each CDR3. The size field is filled for only some rows; it gives once, few, many or a size class.

CDR3,V,size
CASSRTSGSGNEQFF,TRBV27,few
CASSMGPAGNTGELFF,TRBV19,NA
CASSVARKLNSGELFF,TRBV9,few
CASSLGLRQFF,TRBV6-2/TRBV6-3,NA
CASSAGGTAGGYTF,TRBV6-1,NA
CASSLGFLTVNTQYF,TRBV11-3,few
CSARVGLAPYNEQFF,TRBV20-1,many
CASSQMTGYTIYF,TRBV3-1,NA
CASKTGREAYGYTF,TRBV11-1,many
CASSLGGFRNEQYF,TRBV12-3/TRBV12-4,few
CASSLRANTGELFF,TRBV5-1,many
CASSLGIAGELFF,TRBV7-9,NA
CSAMSRGQGVTQPQHF,TRBV20-1,few
CASRLTDRVMYEQYF,TRBV28,many
CASSLGTTGGLHTQYF,TRBV5-5,NA
CASSNRQGVWGEQFF,TRBV7-3,many
CASSSAGHGNSPLHF,TRBV28,NA